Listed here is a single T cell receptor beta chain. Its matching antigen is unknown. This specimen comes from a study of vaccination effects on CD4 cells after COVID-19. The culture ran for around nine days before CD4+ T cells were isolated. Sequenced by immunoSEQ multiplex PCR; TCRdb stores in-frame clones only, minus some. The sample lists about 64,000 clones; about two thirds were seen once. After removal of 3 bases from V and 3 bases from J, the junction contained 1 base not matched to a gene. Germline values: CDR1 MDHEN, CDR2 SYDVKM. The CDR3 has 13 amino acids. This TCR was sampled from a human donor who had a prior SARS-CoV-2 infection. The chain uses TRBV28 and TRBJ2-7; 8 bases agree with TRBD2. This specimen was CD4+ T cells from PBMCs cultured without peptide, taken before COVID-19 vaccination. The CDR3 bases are TGTGCCAGCAGTTTTGCGGGAGGCTACGAGCAGTACTTC. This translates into CASSFAGGYEQYF.